This entry describes one T cell receptor beta chain. V lost 2 bases to trimming and J lost 7 bases, with 14 bases between them. This CDR3 spans 15 amino acids. The germline V gene encodes CDR1 MGHRA and CDR2 YSYEKL. This entry comes from a study of control samples from healthy donors and cancer patients. Using immunoSEQ multiplex PCR, the repertoire was profiled, and TCRdb retains in-frame clones only, with some absent. The sample has 150,000 or so clones, approximately 96% seen once. The chain employs TRBV4-1 and TRBJ2-2, with D unresolved. This clonotype originated in a man aged 35-49 years in good health. The sequenced material came from blood. CDR3 loop: CASSQLTTRYGELFF. The CDR3 DNA reads TGCGCCAGCAGCCAACTGACAACCCGTTACGGGGAGCTGTTTTTT.